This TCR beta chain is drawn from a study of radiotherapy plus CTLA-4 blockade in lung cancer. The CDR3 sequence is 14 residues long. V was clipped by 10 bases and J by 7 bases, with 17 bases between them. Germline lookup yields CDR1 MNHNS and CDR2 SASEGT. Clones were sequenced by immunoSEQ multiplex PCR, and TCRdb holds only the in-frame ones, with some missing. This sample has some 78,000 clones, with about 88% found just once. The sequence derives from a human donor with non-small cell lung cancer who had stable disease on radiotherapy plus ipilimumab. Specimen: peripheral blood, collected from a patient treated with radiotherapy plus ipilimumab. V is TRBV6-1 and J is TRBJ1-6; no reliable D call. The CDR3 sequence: CATLIPGPNSPLHF. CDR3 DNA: TGTGCCACCCTGATCCCGGGCCCAAATTCACCCCTCCACTTT.